Presented here are 19 T cell receptor beta chains from one specimen sequenced in a study of shared clonotypes between healthy human individuals. Only in-frame clones appear in the TCRdb table, and some are missing; sequencing was by immunoSEQ multiplex PCR. The sample shows hundreds of thousands of clones, 96% of them seen only once. Naive CD8 cells comprised CD45RO-negative, CCR7-positively selected cells, excluding terminally differentiated effector memory CD45RA+ cells. The specimen was naive CD8+ T cells sorted from blood. These receptors came from a woman aged 30 to 39 in good health.

V and J are TRBV7-2 and TRBJ2-7; D unresolved. V lost 4 bases, J lost 3 bases, and 13 bases lay in between. Germline V gene data show CDR1 as SGHTA and CDR2 as FQGNSA. The CDR3 covers 14 residues. The DNA of the CDR3 is TGTGCCAGCAGCTCTTCTGGCGATTTCTACGAGCAGTACTTC. It codes for CASSSSGDFYEQYF.

This chain uses TRBV28 with TRBJ2-1; D is undetermined. V lost 7 bases and J 2 bases, leaving 12 bases between the germline ends. The CDR3 spans 14 residues. Germline loops: CDR1 MDHEN, CDR2 SYDVKM. The CDR3 DNA reads TGTGCCAGCAATGGAGCGCCGACCTACAATGAGCAGTTCTTC. The encoded protein is CASNGAPTYNEQFF.

This rearrangement joins TRBV4-2 to TRBJ2-7; 9 bases fit TRBD2. Trimming took 6 bases from V and 5 from J; bases not matched to a gene: 11. Germline V gene sequence: CDR1 LGHNA, CDR2 YNFKEQ. The length of the CDR3 is 15 residues. The CDR3 is CASRQERGLANEQYF. CDR3 nucleotides: TGTGCCAGCAGACAGGAGAGGGGACTAGCCAACGAGCAGTACTTC.

This chain joins TRBV28 and TRBJ2-7, with TRBD2 matching over 7 bases. V lost 4 bases, J lost 0 bases, and 3 bases stayed unmatched. Per germline, CDR1 MDHEN and CDR2 SYDVKM. The CDR3 is 14 amino acids. CDR3 loop: CASSSSGYSYEQYF. The CDR3, as DNA: TGTGCCAGCAGTTCTAGCGGATACTCCTACGAGCAGTACTTC.

This clone was counted only a few times. Other DNA variants within this sample encode the same CDR3. The V call is TRBV19, the J call TRBJ2-7, with a weak D call TRBD1 (8 bases). Germline CDR1 and CDR2: LNHDA and SQIVND (reference sequence). This CDR3 comprises 15 residues. The V gene lost 5 bases and the J gene lost 1 base, with 15 bases spanning the gap. The CDR3 is CASSPGQGGSYEQYF. The CDR3 nucleotides read TGTGCCAGTAGTCCTGGACAGGGAGGGTCCTACGAGCAGTACTTC.

As to this clone: This specimen includes other DNA sequences encoding the same CDR3. The chain uses TRBV28 and TRBJ2-5, with 7 nucleotides matching TRBD1. The J segment lost 1 base and the V segment lost 6 bases, leaving 2 bases of the junction unmatched. This CDR3 is 13 amino acids long. Per the germline V gene, CDR1 is MDHEN and CDR2 is SYDVKM. In DNA, the CDR3 is TGTGCCAGCAGCTCAGGGGGCCAAGAGACCCAGTACTTC. Its protein is CASSSGGQETQYF.

V gene TRBV7-6 combines with J gene TRBJ2-3, with D unresolved. The germline CDR1 and CDR2 sequences are SGHVS and FNYEAQ. V lost 2 bases and J 4 bases, leaving 13 bases between the germline ends. The CDR3 spans 15 residues. CDR3 sequence (DNA): TGTGCCAGCAGCTTAACTTGGTCAGGCGCAGATACGCAGTATTTT. Amino acid sequence: CASSLTWSGADTQYF.

CDR3 residues: CASSLVAGLNTEAFF. The CDR3 DNA sequence: TGTGCCAGCAGCTTGGTGGCAGGGCTGAACACTGAAGCTTTCTTT. The chain couples TRBV5-8 to TRBJ1-1; maybe TRBD1 (5 bases). Germline values: CDR1 SGHTS, CDR2 YDEGEE. V was trimmed by 0 bases and J by 0 bases, leaving 9 bases between them. The CDR3 is 15 amino acids.

CDR3 in DNA: TGTGCCAGCAGTTTATTTTCGAGGGGCCCGGAGGGGGCACCCGGGGAGCTGTTTTTT. Translating it yields CASSLFSRGPEGAPGELFF. The chain uses TRBV28 and TRBJ2-2, with a weak D call TRBD1 (7 bases). From germline, CDR1 is MDHEN and CDR2 SYDVKM. This CDR3 is built from 19 residues. The V end lost 1 base, the J end lost 6 bases, and 24 bases lay between the germline ends.

The rearrangement uses TRBV5-4 and TRBJ1-4; D remains ambiguous. The V and J ends lost 2 bases and 8 bases respectively, with 10 bases between them. The CDR3 sequence is 13 residues long. The germline gives CDR1 SGHNT, CDR2 YYREEE (reference sequence). Written as DNA, the CDR3 is TGTGCCAGCAGCTTATCACGGGGAGAAAAACTGTTTTTT. As protein: CASSLSRGEKLFF. The full variable domain, its missing parts supplied by reference TRBV5-4 and TRBJ1-4, is ETGVTQSPTHLIKTRGQQVTLRCSSQSGHNTVSWYQQALGQGPQFIFQYYREEENGRGNFPPRFSGLQFPNYSSELNVNALELDDSALYLCASSLSRGEKLFFGSGTQLSVL.

This clone has only one observation. V gene TRBV5-4 combines with J gene TRBJ2-7; D not certain. The CDR3 extends over 11 amino acids. V dropped 3 bases and J dropped 3 bases, with 4 bases sitting between them. Germline CDR1 is SGHNT and CDR2 is YYREEE (reference sequence). CDR3 sequence: CASSYLYEQYF. CDR3 sequence (DNA): TGTGCCAGCAGCTATCTCTACGAGCAGTACTTC.

V and J are TRBV27 and TRBJ2-5; 8 bases line up with TRBD1. The DNA matches TRBJ2-7 better at its end, which makes the J call doubtful. The germline gives CDR1 MNHEY, CDR2 SMNVEV (reference sequence). CDR3 length: 13 amino acids. DNA of the CDR3: TGTGCCAGCAGCCCGGGACAGGTCTACGAGCAGTACTTC. This gives the protein CASSPGQVYEQYF.

The chain has TRBV5-1 and TRBJ2-7, with D maybe TRBD2 (6 bases). The CDR3 runs to 11 residues. V lost 4 bases and J lost 4, with 6 bases in between. The germline CDR1 and CDR2 sequences are SGHRS and YFSETQ. This chain's CDR3 is CASSRGYEQYF. The DNA of the CDR3 is TGCGCCAGCAGCCGGGGGTACGAGCAGTACTTC. Full variable domain (rest looked up from reference TRBV5-1 and TRBJ2-7): KAGVTQTPRYLIKTRGQQVTLSCSPISGHRSVSWYQQTPGQGLQFLFEYFSETQRNKGNFPGRFSGRQFSNSRSEMNVSTLELGDSALYLCASSRGYEQYFGPGTRLTVT.

The V gene is TRBV6-5, the J gene TRBJ2-7; 7 bases map to TRBD1. Germline V lookup: CDR1 MNHEY, CDR2 SVGAGI. The CDR3 has 14 amino acids. V gave up 0 bases and J gave up 3 bases; unmatched junction bases: 2. CDR3 sequence (DNA): TGTGCCAGCAGTTACTCGACAGGGAACTACGAGCAGTACTTC. Protein product: CASSYSTGNYEQYF.

J is TRBJ1-2 and V is TRBV6-1; possible D gene TRBD1, 5 bases. Germline CDR1 and CDR2: MNHNS and SASEGT. The germline V and J ends were trimmed by 2 bases and 2 bases, with 21 bases remaining between them. The CDR3 consists of 18 residues. The CDR3 nucleotides are TGTGCCAGCAGTGAACGCGGGCTGCAGGGCACTGGCAACTATGGCTACACCTTC. Amino acid sequence: CASSERGLQGTGNYGYTF.

The chain combines TRBV28 with TRBJ1-3, with D possibly TRBD1 on 5 matching bases. V lost 7 bases to trimming and J lost 4 bases, with 14 bases between them. CDR3 length equals 14 residues. Germline values: CDR1 MDHEN, CDR2 SYDVKM. The CDR3 region is CASNTGGWGNTIYF. CDR3 bases: TGTGCCAGCAATACGGGGGGATGGGGAAACACCATATATTTT.

In its sample, this clone was seen once. The chain uses TRBV2 and TRBJ2-7; 8 bases map to TRBD2. The length of the CDR3 is 15 residues. The V gene end was trimmed by 3 bases and the J gene end by 3 bases; junction bases not matched to a gene: 7. Germline V CDR1 and CDR2: SNHLY, FYNNEI. The CDR3 sequence: CASSENSGTSYEQYF. CDR3 nucleotides: TGTGCCAGCAGTGAGAATAGCGGGACAAGCTACGAGCAGTACTTC.

The CDR3 reads CASSGTGSNYGYTF. CDR3 in DNA: TGTGCCAGCAGCGGGACAGGCTCTAACTATGGCTACACCTTC. The chain uses TRBV9 and TRBJ1-2; 7 bases line up with TRBD1. Trimming at V came to 3 bases and at J to 0 bases, leaving 2 bases not matched to a gene. Germline lookup yields CDR1 SGDLS and CDR2 YYNGEE. The CDR3 covers 14 residues. Full variable domain (outside the CDR3, taken from reference TRBV9 and TRBJ1-2): DSGVTQTPKHLITATGQRVTLRCSPRSGDLSVYWYQQSLDQGLQFLIQYYNGEERAKGNILERFSAQQFPDLHSELNLSSLELGDSALYFCASSGTGSNYGYTFGSGTRLTVV.

This clone showed up just once. At the DNA level, this CDR3 is encoded by other sequences in the same sample as well. V and J are TRBV7-9 and TRBJ2-7; 8 positions match TRBD1. Germline CDR1 reads SEHNR; CDR2 reads FQNEAQ (reference sequence). The CDR3 extends over 16 amino acids. The V gene end was trimmed by 1 base and the J gene end by 0 bases; junction bases not matched to a gene: 5. CDR3 bases: TGTGCCAGCAGCTTAGGAGCAGGGACAGGCTCCTACGAGCAGTACTTC. Protein product: CASSLGAGTGSYEQYF. Looking up the rest from reference TRBV7-9 and TRBJ2-7 gives the full variable domain: DTGVSQNPRHKITKRGQNVTFRCDPISEHNRLYWYRQTLGQGPEFLTYFQNEAQLEKSRLLSDRFSAERPKGSFSTLEIQRTEQGDSAMYLCASSLGAGTGSYEQYFGPGTRLTVT.